The 18 T cell receptor beta chains below come from one sample, sequenced in a study of cytomegalovirus exposure and HLA in healthy donors. In the PCR, 60 Vbeta and 13 Jbeta primers were used. The protocol was immunoSEQ multiplex PCR, while the TCRdb copy is restricted to in-frame clones and leaves out a portion. The data show about 200,000 clones, over 60% seen once. Sequencing input: PBMCs. The receptors shown here come from a woman aged 25 to 45 in good health and CMV-seropositive.

This sequence joins TRBV9 and TRBJ1-1; D unclear. Germline lookup yields CDR1 SGDLS and CDR2 YYNGEE. CDR3 length: 15 amino acids. V dropped 1 base and J dropped 2 bases, with 12 bases sitting between them. The CDR3: CASSVSERENTEAFF. The CDR3, as DNA: TGTGCCAGCAGCGTAAGTGAACGGGAAAACACTGAAGCTTTCTTT.

The V and J genes are TRBV7-9 and TRBJ2-1; perhaps TRBD2 as D (6 bases). The CDR3 has 11 amino acids. The V end was cut by 6 bases, the J end by 10 bases, with 10 bases between. Germline V gives CDR1 SEHNR, CDR2 FQNEAQ (reference sequence). CDR3 nucleotide sequence: TGTGCCAGCAGGGGACGGGGGGAGCAGTTCTTC. It specifies CASRGRGEQFF.

The gene calls are TRBV27 and TRBJ1-5, with D tentatively TRBD1 (5 bases). The germline V and J ends were trimmed by 4 bases and 1 base, with 17 bases remaining between them. The CDR3 extends over 17 amino acids. Germline values: CDR1 MNHEY, CDR2 SMNVEV (reference sequence). CDR3 residues: CASSSPREGKSNQPQHF. As DNA, the CDR3 is TGTGCCAGCAGTTCACCTCGGGAGGGGAAGAGCAATCAGCCCCAGCATTTT.

The chain links TRBV4-1 to TRBJ2-1, with D maybe TRBD1 (8 bases). Germline V gene sequence: CDR1 MGHRA, CDR2 YSYEKL. The V and J ends lost 10 bases and 6 bases respectively, with 22 bases between them. The CDR3 totals 15 residues. CDR3 protein: CATSRPNRGGNEQFF. CDR3 DNA: TGCGCCACCTCACGCCCGAACAGGGGGGGCAATGAGCAGTTCTTC.

The chain joins TRBV19 to TRBJ2-4; possibly TRBD2 for D (6 bases). Trimming stripped 6 bases from V and 9 bases from J, with 21 bases between. The length of the CDR3 is 15 residues. Germline assignment: CDR1 LNHDA and CDR2 SQIVND (reference sequence). The CDR3 nucleotides read TGTGCCAGTAGGTCAGGCGGGGCCGGTAGTGGCATTCAGTACTTC. Its protein product is CASRSGGAGSGIQYF.

This clone occurred a few times. This chain uses TRBV4-1 with TRBJ1-1; the D gene is possibly TRBD1 (6 bases). Germline V gene lookup returns CDR1 MGHRA and CDR2 YSYEKL. V lost 2 bases to trimming and J lost 1 base, with 14 bases between them. The CDR3 has 16 residues. In DNA form, the CDR3 reads TGCGCCAGCAGCCAAATGGGACACTCGGCGAACACTGAAGCTTTCTTT. The encoded protein is CASSQMGHSANTEAFF.

The genes are TRBV18 and TRBJ2-5, with unresolved D. Germline assignment: CDR1 KGHSH and CDR2 LQKENI. Between the trimmed V and J ends, which lost 3 bases and 5 bases, there was a span of 16 bases. This CDR3 is built from 15 residues. In nucleotides, the CDR3 is TGTGCCAGCTCACCCGGAGCCCCGGTCGGGGAGACCCAGTACTTC. Its translation: CASSPGAPVGETQYF.

The chain has TRBV6-5 and TRBJ2-3; the match to TRBD2 covers 8 bases. V lost 6 bases to trimming and J lost 7 bases; unmatched junction nucleotides: 9. Looked up from germline, CDR1 is MNHEY and CDR2 is SVGAGI. The CDR3 is 14 residues long. The chain's CDR3 is CASRMPGLVNTQYF. In DNA, the CDR3 is TGTGCCAGCAGGATGCCGGGACTAGTAAATACGCAGTATTTT.

V is TRBV7-9 and J is TRBJ2-1, with 8 bases aligning to TRBD1. With V trimmed by 4 bases and J by 3 bases, 11 bases remained unmatched. This CDR3 region has 17 residues. Germline CDR1 is SEHNR and CDR2 is FQNEAQ (reference sequence). CDR3 in DNA: TGTGCCAGCAGCTCGAATACTGACAGGGGAATCTACAATGAGCAGTTCTTC. Encoded protein: CASSSNTDRGIYNEQFF. Using reference TRBV7-9 and TRBJ2-1 for the parts outside the CDR3, the full variable domain is DTGVSQNPRHKITKRGQNVTFRCDPISEHNRLYWYRQTLGQGPEFLTYFQNEAQLEKSRLLSDRFSAERPKGSFSTLEIQRTEQGDSAMYLCASSSNTDRGIYNEQFFGPGTRLTVL.

The gene calls are TRBV19 and TRBJ2-5, with TRBD1 matching over 7 bases. CDR1 LNHDA and CDR2 SQIVND come from the germline V gene (reference sequence). The V and J ends lost 1 base and 3 bases, in that order; junction bases with no gene match: 8. The CDR3 has 16 residues. CDR3 sequence: CASSIVSGQTKETQYF. The CDR3 region has the DNA TGTGCCAGTAGTATAGTTTCGGGACAGACCAAAGAGACCCAGTACTTC.

This chain connects TRBV5-1 to TRBJ1-5, with D hard to call. Trimming removed 0 bases at V and 0 bases at J, with 7 bases between. The CDR3 totals 15 residues. The germline V gene has CDR1 SGHRS and CDR2 YFSETQ. The chain's CDR3 is CASSLVQHSNQPQHF. The CDR3 DNA reads TGCGCCAGCAGCTTGGTACAGCATAGCAATCAGCCCCAGCATTTT.

The chain has TRBV30 and TRBJ1-1, with no clear D. This CDR3 has 10 residues. The germline CDR1 and CDR2 sequences are GTSNPN and SVGIG (reference sequence). V dropped 1 base and J dropped 11 bases, with 8 bases sitting between them. The CDR3 region is CAWSDVGAFF. In DNA form, the CDR3 reads TGTGCCTGGAGTGACGTCGGGGCTTTCTTT.

V usage is TRBV20-1 and J usage is TRBJ2-7; tentative D call: TRBD2 (6 bases). Germline CDR1 and CDR2: DFQATT and SNEGSKA (reference sequence). CDR3 length equals 10 residues. The CDR3 loop reads CSVGGDEQYF. In DNA, the CDR3 is TGCAGCGTGGGGGGAGACGAGCAGTACTTC.

The CDR3 bases are TGTGCCAGTAGCTTGGCCAGGGCCTACTATGGCTACACCTTC. This encodes CASSLARAYYGYTF. The chain combines TRBV19 with TRBJ1-2; D possibly corresponds to TRBD1 (5 bases). Trimming pared 6 bases from V and 3 bases from J, leaving 14 bases between. The CDR3 has 14 amino acids. Germline V gives CDR1 LNHDA, CDR2 SQIVND (reference sequence).

The table lists this clone with a few counts. V and J are TRBV23-1 and TRBJ1-1, with D possibly TRBD1 on 5 matching bases. TRBV23-1 is sorted into the ORF group, with uncertain function. V was shortened by 4 bases and J by 8 bases, with 20 bases between the two germline ends. This CDR3 is built from 15 residues. DNA for the CDR3: TGCGCCAGCAGTCTGACGACAGAGACTCATAGAGAAGCTTTCTTT. Its translation: CASSLTTETHREAFF.

The J gene is TRBJ2-5, the V gene TRBV5-1, with 13 bases that match TRBD2. With V trimmed by 2 bases and J by 5 bases, 3 bases remained unmatched. The CDR3 has 15 amino acids. CDR1 and CDR2 from the germline V gene are SGHRS and YFSETQ. As DNA, the CDR3 is TGCGCCAGCAGCTTCGGGACTAGCGGGGTGGAGACCCAGTACTTC. It codes for CASSFGTSGVETQYF.

This clone was seen just once. The rearrangement links TRBV7-2 to TRBJ1-4; tentative D call: TRBD1 (6 bases). Trimming stripped 3 bases from V and 7 bases from J, with 18 bases between. Germline-derived CDR1 and CDR2 are SGHTA and FQGNSA. The CDR3 runs 16 residues. CDR3 sequence reads: CASSLNSGGAGEKLFF. The CDR3 DNA reads TGTGCCAGCAGCTTGAACTCGGGGGGCGCAGGTGAAAAACTGTTTTTT.

This clone is a singleton in its sample. The chain has TRBV28 and TRBJ2-7; a possible D gene is TRBD1 (6 bases). The CDR3 totals 12 residues. The germline gives CDR1 MDHEN, CDR2 SYDVKM. V dropped 6 bases and J dropped 5 bases, with 11 bases sitting between them. In DNA, the CDR3 is TGTGCCAGCAGATACAGGGTCGACGAGCAGTACTTC. Translating it yields CASRYRVDEQYF.